A single T cell receptor (beta chain) is shown here with its context. Extracted from the samples, RNA was reverse transcribed into cDNA to serve as the sequencing template. Sequencing was performed with immunoSEQ multiplex PCR; in TCRdb, only in-frame clones are kept and a portion is missing. The table shows about 200,000 clones, with approximately 61% occurring only once. This sample was included in a study of CD8+ T cells in alopecia areata. Looking at the study overall: The study gave treated patients oral tofacitinib at 5 to 10 mg twice daily.

The junction had 4 bases not matched to a gene; V was cut back by 3 bases and J by 1 base. This CDR3 spans 17 amino acids. Looked up from germline, CDR1 is KGHSH and CDR2 is LQKENI. PBMCs yielded sorted CD4+ and CD8+ T cells. The specimen comprised CD4+ T cells sorted from blood, sampled at week 0. This sequence joins TRBV18 and TRBJ2-2, with TRBD2 matching over 11 bases. This clonotype was obtained from a human donor with alopecia areata. The CDR3 DNA follows: TGTGCCAGCTCACCCGGCGGGACTAGCGGGAACACCGGGGAGCTGTTTTTT. This gives the protein CASSPGGTSGNTGELFF.